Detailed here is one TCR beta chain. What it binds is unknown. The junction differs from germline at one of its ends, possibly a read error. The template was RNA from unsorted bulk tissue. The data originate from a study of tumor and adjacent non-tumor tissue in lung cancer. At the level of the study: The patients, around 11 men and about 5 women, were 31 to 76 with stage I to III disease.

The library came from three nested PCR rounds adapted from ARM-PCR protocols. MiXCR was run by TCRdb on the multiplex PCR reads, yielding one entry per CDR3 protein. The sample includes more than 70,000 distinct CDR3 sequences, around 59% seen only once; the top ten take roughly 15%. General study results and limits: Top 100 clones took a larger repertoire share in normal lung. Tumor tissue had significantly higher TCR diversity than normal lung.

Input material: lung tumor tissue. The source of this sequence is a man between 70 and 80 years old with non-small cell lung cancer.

As DNA, the CDR3 is TGCAGTGCTAGCAGGGCAGGGAGGGCCTACGAGCAATACTTC. Its translation: CSASRAGRAYEQYF. The chain is built from TRBV20-1 and TRBJ2-7, with TRBD2 identical over 7 bases. CDR1 and CDR2 (germline): DFQATT, SNEGSKA (reference sequence). The CDR3 is 14 residues long.